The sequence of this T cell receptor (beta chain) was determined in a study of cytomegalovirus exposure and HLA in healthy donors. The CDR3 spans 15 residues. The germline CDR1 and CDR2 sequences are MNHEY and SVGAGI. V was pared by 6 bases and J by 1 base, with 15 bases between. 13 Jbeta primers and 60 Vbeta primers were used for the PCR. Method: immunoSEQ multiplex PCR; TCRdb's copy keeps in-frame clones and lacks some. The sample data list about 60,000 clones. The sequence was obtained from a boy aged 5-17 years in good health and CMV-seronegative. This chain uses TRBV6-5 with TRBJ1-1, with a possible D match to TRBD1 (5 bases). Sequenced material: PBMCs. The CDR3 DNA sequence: TGTGCCAGCAGATCCTTGGGGGAGGGGAACACTGAAGCTTTCTTT. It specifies CASRSLGEGNTEAFF.